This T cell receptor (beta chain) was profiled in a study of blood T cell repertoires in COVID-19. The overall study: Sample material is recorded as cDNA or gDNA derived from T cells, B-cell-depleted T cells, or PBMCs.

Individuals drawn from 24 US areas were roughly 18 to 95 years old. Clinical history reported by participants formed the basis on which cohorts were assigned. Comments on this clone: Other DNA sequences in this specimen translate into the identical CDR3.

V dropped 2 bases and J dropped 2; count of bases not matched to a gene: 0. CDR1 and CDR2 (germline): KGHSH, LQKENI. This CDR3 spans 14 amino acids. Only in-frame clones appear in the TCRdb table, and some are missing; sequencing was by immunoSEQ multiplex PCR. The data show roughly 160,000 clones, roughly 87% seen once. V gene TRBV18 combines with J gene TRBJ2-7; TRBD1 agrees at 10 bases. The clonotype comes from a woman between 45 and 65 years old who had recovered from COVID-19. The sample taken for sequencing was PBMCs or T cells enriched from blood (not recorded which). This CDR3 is CASSPGTGAYEQYF. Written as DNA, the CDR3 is TGTGCCAGCTCACCAGGGACAGGGGCCTACGAGCAGTACTTC.